A selection of T cell receptor beta chains follows, all from one sample in a study of T cells in Graves' hyperthyroidism and ophthalmopathy. TCRdb analysed the multiplex PCR reads with MiXCR anew, one entry per CDR3 protein. The sample records about 400,000 distinct CDR3 sequences, 14% to 15% being singletons. Sequenced: blood. These TCRs come from a woman under 40 with Graves' hyperthyroidism. Both conserved end residues are part of each CDR3. The D gene is left open where the match is weak. Expanded clones get a size class; other rows say once, few or many, or leave the size out.

NA,TRBD2,TRBJ2-7,TRBV7-2,CASSPLSGSIYEQYF,TGTGCCAGCAGCCCCCTTAGCGGGAGTATCTACGAGCAGTACTTC
few,NA,TRBJ2-4,TRBV27,CASSPLGDRKNIQYF,TGTGCCAGCAGCCCCCTGGGGGATCGGAAAAACATTCAGTACTTC
NA,NA,TRBJ2-7,TRBV9,CASTGDNSYEQYF,TGTGCCAGCACCGGGGACAACTCCTACGAGCAGTACTTC
few,NA,TRBJ2-7,TRBV19,CASNQLGQKYEQYF,TGTGCCAGTAATCAGCTCGGCCAGAAATACGAGCAGTACTTC
many,TRBD2,TRBJ2-3,TRBV28,CASRIAGDTQYF,TGTGCCAGCAGAATAGCGGGAGATACGCAGTATTTT
NA,TRBD2,TRBJ2-7,TRBV5-4,CASSYPSGGHYEQYF,TGTGCCAGCAGTTATCCTAGCGGGGGACACTACGAGCAGTACTTC
many,TRBD2,TRBJ2-1,TRBV11-2,CASRNTSGRNEQFF,TGTGCCAGCAGGAATACTAGCGGAAGGAATGAGCAGTTCTTC
many,TRBD2,TRBJ2-1,TRBV18,CASSPGTIRRNEQFF,TGTGCCAGCTCACCGGGGACTATCAGACGCAATGAGCAGTTCTTC
NA,NA,TRBJ1-1,TRBV19,CASSWYNTASFF,TGTGCCAGTAGTTGGTATAATACGGCGTCTTTCTTT
few,TRBD2,TRBJ2-3,TRBV27,CASIPRGLAGGGAADTQYF,TGTGCCAGCATCCCACGGGGGCTAGCGGGAGGGGGAGCGGCAGATACGCAGTATTTT
many,NA,TRBJ2-2,TRBV28,CACGQTNTGELFF,TGTGCCTGCGGACAGACGAACACCGGGGAGCTGTTTTTT
many,TRBD1,TRBJ2-1,TRBV3-1,CASSPRDRTYNEQFF,TGTGCCAGCAGCCCACGGGACAGAACTTACAATGAGCAGTTCTTC
many,TRBD2,TRBJ2-1,TRBV7-2,CASSLTSGEYNEQFF,TGTGCCAGCAGCTTGACTAGCGGAGAATACAATGAGCAGTTCTTC
many,NA,TRBJ2-7,TRBV28,CASSPGGRSYEQYF,TGTGCCAGCAGTCCCGGAGGTCGTTCCTACGAGCAGTACTTC